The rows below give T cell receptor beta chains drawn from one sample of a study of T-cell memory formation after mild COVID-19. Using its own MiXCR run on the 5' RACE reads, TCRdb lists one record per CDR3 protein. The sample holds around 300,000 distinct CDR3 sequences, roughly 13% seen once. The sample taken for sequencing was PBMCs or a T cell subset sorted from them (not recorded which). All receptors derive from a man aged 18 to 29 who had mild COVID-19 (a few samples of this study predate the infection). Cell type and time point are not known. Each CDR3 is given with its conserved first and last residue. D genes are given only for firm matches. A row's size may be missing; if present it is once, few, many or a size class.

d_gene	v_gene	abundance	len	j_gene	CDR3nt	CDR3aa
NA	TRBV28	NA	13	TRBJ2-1	TGTGCCAGCAGTTTTACGGGGCGGCGTGAGCAGTTCTTC	CASSFTGRREQFF
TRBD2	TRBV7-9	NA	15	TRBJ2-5	TGTGCCAGCAGCCTCGTTAGCGGGGTCCTAGAGACCCAGTACTTC	CASSLVSGVLETQYF
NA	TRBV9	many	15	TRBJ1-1	TGTGCCAGCAGCGTTGATTCCATTTGGAACACTGAAGCTTTCTTT	CASSVDSIWNTEAFF
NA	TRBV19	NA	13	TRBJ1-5	TGTGCCAGTAGTGGAGGACAGAATCAGCCCCAGCATTTT	CASSGGQNQPQHF
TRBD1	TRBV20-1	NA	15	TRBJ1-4	TGCAGTGCTACACCCTCCGGGACAGGGGTCCGGAAACTGTTTTTT	CSATPSGTGVRKLFF
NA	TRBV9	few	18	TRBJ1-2	TGTGCCAGCAGCCCACCTTTTGGCCAGGGGCCCAGCATGGATGGCTACACCTTC	CASSPPFGQGPSMDGYTF
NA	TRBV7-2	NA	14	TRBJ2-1	TGTGCCAGCAGCTTGGGTCCGAGCGAAGGGAAGCAGTTCTTC	CASSLGPSEGKQFF
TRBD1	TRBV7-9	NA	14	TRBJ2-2	TGTGCCAGCAGCCAGACAGGGGGCTCCGGGGAGCTGTTTTTT	CASSQTGGSGELFF
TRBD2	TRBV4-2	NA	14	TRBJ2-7	TGTGCCAGCAGCCCCGACACGGGCGGGGGGGAGCAGTACTTC	CASSPDTGGGEQYF
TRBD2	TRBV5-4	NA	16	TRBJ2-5	TGTGCCAGCAGCTCGGGACTAGCGGGGGTCCAAGAGACCCAGTACTTC	CASSSGLAGVQETQYF
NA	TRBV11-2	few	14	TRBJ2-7	TGTGCCAGCAGCTCCGTCTCGGGGCGGGGCGAGCAGTACTTC	CASSSVSGRGEQYF
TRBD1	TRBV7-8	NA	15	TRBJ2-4	TGTGCCAGCGGGGGGAGCAGGGGGCACGGAAACATTCAGTACTTC	CASGGSRGHGNIQYF
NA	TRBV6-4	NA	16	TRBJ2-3	TGTGCCAGCAGTGACTCGCCCGGGTATCCCACAGATACGCAGTATTTT	CASSDSPGYPTDTQYF
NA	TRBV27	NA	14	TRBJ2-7	TGTGCCAGCAGCTTGCGGACAGTCCCCCAAGAGCAGTACTTC	CASSLRTVPQEQYF
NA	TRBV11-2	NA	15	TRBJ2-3	TGTGCCAGCAGCAACAGGGCTGTAGGCACAGATACGCAGTATTTT	CASSNRAVGTDTQYF
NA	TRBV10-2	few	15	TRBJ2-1	TGCGCCAGCAGTGCTCCACTAGGTTCCTACAATGAGCAGTTCTTC	CASSAPLGSYNEQFF
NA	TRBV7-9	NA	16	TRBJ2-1	TGTGCCAGCAGCTTGGCTCGGATGAGTGACTACAATGAGCAGTTCTTC	CASSLARMSDYNEQFF
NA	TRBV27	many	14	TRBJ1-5	TGTGCCAGCAGTTTATGGTACAGTCGTCAGCCCCAGCATTTT	CASSLWYSRQPQHF
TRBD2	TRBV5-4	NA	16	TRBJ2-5	TGTGCCAGCAGCAGGTCCGGGACTAGCGATCGGGAGACCCAGTACTTC	CASSRSGTSDRETQYF
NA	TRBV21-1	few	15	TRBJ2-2	TGTGCCAGCAGCCTGGACAGGGTAAACACCGGGGAGCTGTTTTTT	CASSLDRVNTGELFF
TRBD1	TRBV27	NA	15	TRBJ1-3	TGTGCCAGCAGTTCGACAGGGCACTCTGGAAACACCCTATATTTT	CASSSTGHSGNTLYF
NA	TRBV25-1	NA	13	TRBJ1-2	TGTGCCAGCAGTGAGGGGCTAAGCGGTGGCTACACCTTC	CASSEGLSGGYTF
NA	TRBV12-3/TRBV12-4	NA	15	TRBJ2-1	TGTGCCAGCAGCTGGACTAGGGGGGGGGGCAATGAGCAGTTCTTC	CASSWTRGGGNEQFF
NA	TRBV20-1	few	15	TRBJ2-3	TGCAGTGCTAGAAAACCGGGACTTGGCACAGATACGCAGTATTTT	CSARKPGLGTDTQYF
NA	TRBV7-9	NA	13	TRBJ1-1	TGTGCCAGCAGCTTGGGGGAGCGGACTGAAGCTTTCTTT	CASSLGERTEAFF
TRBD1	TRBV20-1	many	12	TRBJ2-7	TGCAGTGCGGGACAGGGCACCTACGAGCAGTACTTC	CSAGQGTYEQYF
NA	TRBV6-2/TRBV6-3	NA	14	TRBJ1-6	TGTGCCAGCGCCCCGCGGTCCTATAATTCACCCCTCCACTTT	CASAPRSYNSPLHF
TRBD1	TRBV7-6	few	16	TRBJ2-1	TGTGCCAGCAGCTTTATCGACAGGGGGGGTTACAATGAGCAGTTCTTC	CASSFIDRGGYNEQFF
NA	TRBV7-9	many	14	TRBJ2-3	TGTGCCAGCAGCTTCGTGGGGGGACCAGATACGCAGTATTTT	CASSFVGGPDTQYF
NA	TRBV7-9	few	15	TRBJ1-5	TGTGCCAGCAGCCCCGACACCCATAGCAATCAGCCCCAGCATTTT	CASSPDTHSNQPQHF
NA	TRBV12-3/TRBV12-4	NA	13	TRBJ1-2	TGTGCCAGCAGATCAGGGGTAGAGTATGGCTACACCTTC	CASRSGVEYGYTF
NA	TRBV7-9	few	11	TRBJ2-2	TGTGCCGGCAGCGGGTTAGGGGAGCTGTTTTTT	CAGSGLGELFF
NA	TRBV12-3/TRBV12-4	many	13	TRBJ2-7	TGTGCCAGCAGCCGGACTCGGGGCTACGAGCAGTACTTC	CASSRTRGYEQYF
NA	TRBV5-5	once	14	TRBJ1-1	TGTGCCAGCAGTTTACAACACATGATCACTGAAGCTTTCTTT	CASSLQHMITEAFF
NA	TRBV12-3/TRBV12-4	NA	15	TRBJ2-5	TGTGCCAGCAGTTTTACTACGGGGCCTCGGGAGACCCAGTACTTC	CASSFTTGPRETQYF
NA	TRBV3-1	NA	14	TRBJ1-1	TGTGCCAGCAGCCAAGTTCGGCAGGAAAGCGGAGCTTTCTTT	CASSQVRQESGAFF
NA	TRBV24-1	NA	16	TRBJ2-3	TGTGCCACCAGTGATACCGGACGGGGTTACACAGATACGCAGTATTTT	CATSDTGRGYTDTQYF
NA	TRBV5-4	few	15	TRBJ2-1	TGTGCCAGCAGCTTGGCCGGCAGGGAAGGCGATGAGCAGTTCTTC	CASSLAGREGDEQFF
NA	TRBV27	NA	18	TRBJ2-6	TGTGCCAGCAGTGTTCAACCCCCAGGGGCTGGAGGGGCCAACGTCCTGACTTTC	CASSVQPPGAGGANVLTF
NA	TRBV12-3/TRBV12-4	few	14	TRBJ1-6	TGTGCCAGCAGGGGCTCGGGATATAATTCACCCCTCCACTTT	CASRGSGYNSPLHF
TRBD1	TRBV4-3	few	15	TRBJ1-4	TGCGCCAGCAGCCAAGAAGGGACAGCTAATGAAAAACTGTTTTTT	CASSQEGTANEKLFF
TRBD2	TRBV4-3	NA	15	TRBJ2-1	TGCGCCAGCAGCCGGGGGACTAGCGATTCCAATGAGCAGTTCTTC	CASSRGTSDSNEQFF
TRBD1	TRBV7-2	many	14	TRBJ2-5	TGTGCCAGCAGCAAAGACAGGGGGCGGGAGACCCAGTACTTC	CASSKDRGRETQYF
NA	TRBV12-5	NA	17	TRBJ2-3	TGTGCTAGTGGTTTGGGAACAGTAGTCCCACACACAGATACGCAGTATTTT	CASGLGTVVPHTDTQYF